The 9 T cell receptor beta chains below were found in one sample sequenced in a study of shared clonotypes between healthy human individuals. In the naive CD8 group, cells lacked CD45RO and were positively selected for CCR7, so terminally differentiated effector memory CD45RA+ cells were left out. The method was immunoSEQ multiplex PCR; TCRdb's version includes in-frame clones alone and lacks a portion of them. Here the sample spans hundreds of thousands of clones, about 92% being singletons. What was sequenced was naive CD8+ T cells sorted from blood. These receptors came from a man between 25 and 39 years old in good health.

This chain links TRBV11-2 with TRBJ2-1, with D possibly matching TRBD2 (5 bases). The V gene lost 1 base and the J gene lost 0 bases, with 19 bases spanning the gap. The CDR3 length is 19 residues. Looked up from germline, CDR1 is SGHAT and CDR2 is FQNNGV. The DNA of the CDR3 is TGTGCCAGCAGCTTAGTGGGATCGGTTAGCGCCAGCTCCTACAATGAGCAGTTCTTC. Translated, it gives CASSLVGSVSASSYNEQFF.

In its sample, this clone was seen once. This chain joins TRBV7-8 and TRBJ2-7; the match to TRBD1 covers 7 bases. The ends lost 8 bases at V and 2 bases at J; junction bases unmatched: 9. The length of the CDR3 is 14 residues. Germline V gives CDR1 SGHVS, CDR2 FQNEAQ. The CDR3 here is CASRSDRAAYEQYF. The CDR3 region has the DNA TGTGCCAGCCGCAGTGACAGGGCTGCCTACGAGCAGTACTTC.

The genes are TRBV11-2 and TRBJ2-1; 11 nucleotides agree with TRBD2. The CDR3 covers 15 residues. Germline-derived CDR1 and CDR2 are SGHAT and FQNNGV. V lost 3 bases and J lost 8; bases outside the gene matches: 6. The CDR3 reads CASSLTSGIGDEQFF. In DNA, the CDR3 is TGTGCCAGCAGCTTGACTAGCGGGATAGGGGATGAGCAGTTCTTC.

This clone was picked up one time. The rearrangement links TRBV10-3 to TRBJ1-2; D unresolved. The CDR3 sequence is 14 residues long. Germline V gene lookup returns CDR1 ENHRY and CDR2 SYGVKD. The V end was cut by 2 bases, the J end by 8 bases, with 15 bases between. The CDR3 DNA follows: TGTGCCATCAGTGAGGGCAGGATAGGCGGGGGCTACACCTTC. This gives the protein CAISEGRIGGGYTF.

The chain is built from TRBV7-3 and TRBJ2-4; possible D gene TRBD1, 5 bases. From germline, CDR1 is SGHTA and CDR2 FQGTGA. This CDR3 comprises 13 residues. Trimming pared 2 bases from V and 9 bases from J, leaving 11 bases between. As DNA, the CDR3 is TGTGCCAGCAGCTTAGGGCAGGGCGGCATTCAGTACTTC. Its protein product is CASSLGQGGIQYF.

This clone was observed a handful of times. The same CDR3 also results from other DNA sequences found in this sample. The CDR3 nucleotides are TGTGCCAGCAGCTTTGGGGGTCAGCCCCAGCATTTT. Its protein product is CASSFGGQPQHF. This chain connects TRBV7-9 to TRBJ1-5, with D maybe TRBD1 (5 bases). Germline CDR1 is SEHNR and CDR2 is FQNEAQ (reference sequence). The CDR3 is made up of 12 amino acids. V was cut by 3 bases and J by 6 bases, with 6 bases left in between.

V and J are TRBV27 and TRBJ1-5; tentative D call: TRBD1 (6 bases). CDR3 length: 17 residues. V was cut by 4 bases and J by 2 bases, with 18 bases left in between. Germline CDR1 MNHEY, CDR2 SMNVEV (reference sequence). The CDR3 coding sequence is TGTGCCAGCAGTTCCTCTGGGGGGCTATCGGGCAATCAGCCCCAGCATTTT. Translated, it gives CASSSSGGLSGNQPQHF.

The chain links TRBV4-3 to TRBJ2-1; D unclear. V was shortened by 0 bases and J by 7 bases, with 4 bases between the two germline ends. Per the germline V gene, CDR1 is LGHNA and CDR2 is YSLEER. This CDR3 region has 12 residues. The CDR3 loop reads CASSQDQNEQFF. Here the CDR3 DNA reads TGCGCCAGCAGCCAAGATCAAAATGAGCAGTTCTTC.

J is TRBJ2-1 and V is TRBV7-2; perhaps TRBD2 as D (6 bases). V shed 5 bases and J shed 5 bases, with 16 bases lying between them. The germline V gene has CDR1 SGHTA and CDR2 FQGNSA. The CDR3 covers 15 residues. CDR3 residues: CASSPVADKNNEQFF. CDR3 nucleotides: TGTGCCAGCAGCCCCGTAGCGGACAAAAACAATGAGCAGTTCTTC.